The 14 T cell receptor beta chains below all came from one sample that was sequenced in a study of OX40 agonist ivuxolimab in advanced cancers. Profiled with immunoSEQ multiplex PCR; TCRdb holds only in-frame clones, not every one. Here the sample spans about 100,000 clones, around 87% being singletons. The sequencing used CD4+ or CD8+ T cells sorted from blood, collected in a trial of the OX40 agonist ivuxolimab. These receptors were taken from an adult with an advanced solid tumor such as melanoma, head and neck, liver or kidney cancer.

This rearrangement joins TRBV12-5 to TRBJ2-7; a weak D match, TRBD1 (5 bases). V was shortened by 6 bases and J by 5 bases, with 20 bases between the two germline ends. The CDR3 sequence is 15 residues long. The germline V gene has CDR1 LGHNT and CDR2 FRNRAP. This CDR3 reads CASGPGHSLIHEQYF. For the CDR3, the DNA is TGTGCTAGTGGACCAGGACACTCCCTCATCCACGAGCAGTACTTC.

V and J are TRBV9 and TRBJ1-3; 7 bases fit TRBD1. There are 15 residues in the CDR3. Unmatched junction bases numbered 4, after V lost 4 bases and J lost 0 bases. Germline values: CDR1 SGDLS, CDR2 YYNGEE. The CDR3 loop reads CASSRSGGSGNTIYF. The CDR3 coding sequence is TGTGCCAGCAGCAGGTCAGGGGGCTCTGGAAACACCATATATTTT. The variable domain in full, completed from reference TRBV9 and TRBJ1-3, reads DSGVTQTPKHLITATGQRVTLRCSPRSGDLSVYWYQQSLDQGLQFLIQYYNGEERAKGNILERFSAQQFPDLHSELNLSSLELGDSALYFCASSRSGGSGNTIYFGEGSWLTVV.

This CDR3 reads CASSFSGSSYNEQFF. CDR3 DNA sequence: TGTGCCAGCAGCTTTAGCGGGAGTAGCTACAATGAGCAGTTCTTC. The chain carries TRBV11-3 and TRBJ2-1; TRBD2 agrees at 9 bases. This CDR3 is built from 15 residues. The V gene's germline CDR1 is SGHNT and CDR2 YENEEA. The trim removed 3 bases at V and 3 bases at J, leaving 3 bases unmatched.

This chain connects TRBV4-2 to TRBJ1-1; D is undetermined. V was clipped by 5 bases and J by 8 bases, with 12 bases between them. Germline V CDR1 and CDR2: LGHNA, YNFKEQ. The CDR3 has 12 amino acids. DNA for the CDR3: TGTGCCAGCAGCTTGGGTATCAGGGAAGCTTTCTTT. Protein: CASSLGIREAFF.

This chain joins TRBV6-4 and TRBJ1-2; D gene uncertain. Trimming removed 6 bases at V and 8 bases at J, with 19 bases between. This CDR3 spans 14 amino acids. CDR1 and CDR2 from the germline V gene are MRHNA and SNTAGT. The CDR3 region has the DNA TGTGCCAGCAGATACCGGACGCTCGGGAACGGCTACACCTTC. This gives the protein CASRYRTLGNGYTF.

The chain uses TRBV7-9 and TRBJ2-7; 12 bases line up with TRBD1. The CDR3 spans 14 residues. V was pared by 5 bases and J by 8 bases, with 7 bases of the junction left unmatched. Germline CDR1 reads SEHNR; CDR2 reads FQNEAQ (reference sequence). CDR3 sequence: CASSRGQGAGKQYF. Here the CDR3 DNA reads TGTGCCAGCAGCCGGGGACAGGGGGCGGGGAAGCAGTACTTC.

By frequency in the sample, this clone is medium-sized. The rearrangement uses TRBV11-2 and TRBJ2-7; TRBD1 is a possible D gene (5 bases). V was shortened by 6 bases and J by 3 bases, with 15 bases between the two germline ends. The CDR3 is 14 residues long. CDR1 and CDR2 from the germline V gene are SGHAT and FQNNGV. The CDR3 region is CASRALKGFYEQYF. The CDR3 DNA follows: TGTGCCAGCAGGGCATTGAAGGGGTTCTACGAGCAGTACTTC.

The J gene is TRBJ2-1, the V gene TRBV7-2; D is perhaps TRBD1 (5 bases). The CDR3 spans 14 residues. V was pared by 7 bases and J by 0 bases, with 10 bases between. Germline V lookup: CDR1 SGHTA, CDR2 FQGNSA. CDR3 in amino acids: CASNQGLSYNEQFF. The CDR3 region has the DNA TGTGCCAGCAACCAGGGTCTCTCCTACAATGAGCAGTTCTTC. The full variable domain, with the rest looked up from reference TRBV7-2 and TRBJ2-1, is GAGVSQSPSNKVTEKGKDVELRCDPISGHTALYWYRQSLGQGLEFLIYFQGNSAPDKSGLPSDRFSAERTGGSVSTLTIQRTQQEDSAVYLCASNQGLSYNEQFFGPGTRLTVL.

This chain uses TRBV6-6 with TRBJ1-1; TRBD1 matches at 7 bases. V was pared by 6 bases and J by 7 bases, with 5 bases of the junction left unmatched. CDR3 length equals 12 residues. From germline, CDR1 is MNHNY and CDR2 SVGAGI (reference sequence). CDR3 amino acids: CASSGDSVEAFF. For the CDR3, the DNA is TGTGCCAGCAGCGGGGACAGCGTTGAAGCTTTCTTT.

V usage is TRBV7-9 and J usage is TRBJ2-5; D not resolved. Looked up from germline, CDR1 is SEHNR and CDR2 is FQNEAQ (reference sequence). The CDR3 covers 15 residues. Trimming stripped 2 bases from V and 4 bases from J, with 14 bases between. The CDR3 is CASSLNPINLETQYF. DNA for the CDR3: TGTGCCAGCAGCTTAAACCCCATTAACTTAGAGACCCAGTACTTC.

The gene calls are TRBV30 and TRBJ2-5; TRBD2 aligns across 15 bases. Per germline, CDR1 GTSNPN and CDR2 SVGIG (reference sequence). Trimming cost V 2 bases and J 2 bases; bases outside gene matches: 6. The CDR3 runs to 17 residues. CDR3 loop: CAWSFRTSGGEQETQYF. For the CDR3, the DNA is TGTGCCTGGAGTTTCCGGACTAGCGGGGGGGAACAAGAGACCCAGTACTTC.

The rearrangement uses TRBV6-5 and TRBJ1-1, with a possible D match to TRBD1 (5 bases). Between the trimmed V and J ends, which lost 6 bases and 3 bases, there was a span of 14 bases. Germline loops: CDR1 MNHEY, CDR2 SVGAGI. This CDR3 region has 14 residues. CDR3 region: CASRYLAGHTEAFF. CDR3 coding DNA: TGTGCCAGCAGGTACCTGGCAGGGCACACTGAAGCTTTCTTT.

This chain connects TRBV7-9 to TRBJ1-6; a possible D gene is TRBD1 (5 bases). V gave up 5 bases and J gave up 6 bases, with 17 bases separating them. The CDR3 consists of 16 residues. CDR1 is SEHNR and CDR2 is FQNEAQ in the germline V gene (reference sequence). DNA of the CDR3: TGTGCCAGCAGCGGCCGTCAGGGATCGCGTAATTCACCCCTCCACTTT. Translated: CASSGRQGSRNSPLHF.

The CDR3 spells CATSRPRLGSTEAFF. In nucleotides, the CDR3 is TGTGCCACCAGCAGACCTCGATTAGGGAGTACTGAAGCTTTCTTT. V gene TRBV15 combines with J gene TRBJ1-1; D is uncertain. This CDR3 spans 15 amino acids. V shed 2 bases and J shed 5 bases, with 15 bases lying between them. Germline V gene sequence: CDR1 LNHNV, CDR2 YYDKDF (reference sequence).